What follows describes a single T cell receptor (beta chain). Its antigen is undetermined. This record belongs to a study of early T cells in non-severe SARS-CoV-2 infection. General study points: A preference for anti-spike CD8 responses marked VDJdb matching, which missed private and CD4 specificities.

A single record per CDR3 protein comes from TCRdb applying MiXCR to the 5' RACE reads. The sample records around 84,000 distinct CDR3 sequences, around 9.3% being singletons. Trimming cost V 0 bases and J 8 bases, with 18 bases left between them. This CDR3 has 16 amino acids. Germline lookup yields CDR1 SGHRS and CDR2 YFSETQ. The sequenced sample was whole blood, obtained at baseline. J is TRBJ2-1 and V is TRBV5-1; D may be TRBD1 (6 bases). The TCR comes from an adult who was a healthcare worker with PCR-confirmed SARS-CoV-2 infection or an uninfected control (not recorded which). In DNA, the CDR3 is TGCGCCAGCAGCTTGGCCCCGGACAGTTCTACATATGAGCAGTTCTTC. This gives the protein CASSLAPDSSTYEQFF.